This TCR beta chain stems from a study of cytomegalovirus exposure and HLA in healthy donors (dated by TCRdb to the late 2010s). The study in broad terms: In an earlier analysis of approximately 640 of the donors, 276 Gb of sequence data and some 100 million unique TCR beta sequences from about 190 million T cells were reported. An early release that covered 640 HLA-typed donors contained approximately 300 gigabases of sequencing data and about 84 million unique TCR sequences. Of the roughly 400 genotyped donors, about 84% fell in the genetic ancestry cluster associated with self-reported Caucasian donors. The study aimed to test whether signatures of past pathogen exposure could be identified by cataloging public T cell receptors. Using immunosequencing, the study profiled T cell repertoires from 640 or so subjects and related those repertoires to cytomegalovirus serostatus. A separate validation cohort of roughly 120 different subjects was used in addition to the roughly 640-subject first cohort. To predict cytomegalovirus infection status, the study brought together high-throughput TCR immunosequencing, statistical association of individual TCRs with disease status, and machine learning. A later analysis re-examined previously published TCR beta repertoires from more than 600 donors and added high-resolution HLA genotyping to investigate patterns of TCR occurrence. Rather than drawing on any new phenotypic data, the later analysis identified candidate immune exposures from TCR beta sequences and the way those sequences occurred across donors. In an earlier analysis of 587 of the donors, high-throughput TCR beta sequencing was used to judge whether each TCR beta V gene segment behaved as functional or pseudogenic. Alongside the repertoire data, information on donor age, sex, ethnicity and CMV serostatus was compiled. A later genetic analysis used genome-wide SNP genotypes for about 65% of the roughly 670 donors, treating that subset as a discovery cohort. All discovery cohort repertoires had been generated on a single sequencing platform. HLA typing included class I and class II loci at four-digit resolution. Typing coverage varied by locus: about 620-630 donors for A, B, C, DRB1 and DQB1; around 560 for DQA1; approximately 570 for DPA1; around 490 for DPB1. Four to six DR-DQ haplotypes were handled as single units for association and clustering, since linkage in the cohort was strong. Among about 390 genotyped donors of the cohort, an average of around 240,000 unique TCR beta nucleotide sequences were sequenced per donor, about a sixth of them non-productive. Overall results and qualifications from the work: Because some donors lacked HLA typing at each locus, the association tests relied only on the typed subset. Compared with equally common non-associated chains, HLA-associated TCR beta chains in a later analysis were more clonally expanded and had lower generation probabilities. Broadly in line with IMGT annotations, most TCR beta V segments showed up in productive rearrangements about 87% or about 30% of the time in an earlier analysis of around 550 of the donors. This cohort had only TCR beta chains sequenced, and the lack of alpha or paired-chain data limited which features could be detected. Most TCR sequences were seen in very few donors, while some public TCRs were found in many individuals. Compared with the roughly 700-donor mean, donors in an Asian-associated ancestry cluster had fewer N-insertions in productive TCRs, according to a later genetic analysis. Roughly uniform sequencing depth across donors was assumed in presence/absence analyses, although this assumption may not hold. In both the original and validation cohorts, the classifier was reported to diagnose cytomegalovirus status with high specificity and sensitivity. An association between a missense DCLRE1C variant and V-gene and J-gene trimming of TCR beta chains was found in a later genetic analysis and replicated in an independent cohort. Some IMGT-functional V segments, including TRBV6-2 and TRBV6-3, could not be distinguished by the 87-base-pair reads and were therefore excluded. At a false discovery rate of 0.05, a later analysis linked 16,951 TCR beta sequences to specific HLA alleles. A later analysis found that most CMV-associated TCR beta chains appeared HLA-restricted, with HLA associations seemingly driven largely by CMV exposure. It was suggested by the authors that the approach could potentially be generalized to other disease states and immunological phenotypes. According to a later analysis, parvovirus B19, influenza, CMV and Epstein-Barr virus appeared linked to several top co-occurrence clusters. Because counts were too low, seventeen rarely observed V segments, including chromosome 9 orphons, were excluded from the earlier analysis of several hundred of the donors. Correlated functional status among segregating V segments might be attributable to linkage disequilibrium, but an unknown experimental factor could not be ruled out. A total of fewer than 200 TCR beta chains were listed by the study as associated with cytomegalovirus. Immune exposure information for the cohort was limited to CMV serostatus. In a later analysis, the rate of TCR association differed among HLA loci, with DRB1 alleles having the most associated TCRs and HLA-C alleles having the fewest. A group of highly shared sequence variants was considered likely to be a technical artifact of the sequencing pipeline. When HLA alleles, especially DR and DQ, strongly co-occurred, attributing TCR associations to individual alleles was difficult. A few of the identified cytomegalovirus-associated TCR beta chains were confirmed in vitro to be specific for cytomegalovirus antigens. A further reported finding was that TCR beta sequences accurately predicted the HLA-A and HLA-B alleles for most subjects in the first cohort.

As concerns this clone: The antigen this receptor binds is unknown. Base qualities were left out, and no much larger clone turns up one base away.

Library preparation employed the immunoSEQ multiplex PCR assay. A mixture of 60 forward primers for TCR Vbeta segments and 13 reverse primers for TCR Jbeta segments was used in the multiplex PCR. A multiplex PCR assay on genomic DNA amplified the CDR3 region of rearranged TCR beta genes. Amplified TCR beta libraries were sequenced as 87-base-pair reads on the Illumina HiSeq System. Under the source paper's analysis protocol: Across the 600 to 700 repertoires, a later analysis counted some 81 million unique TCR beta chains, around 11 million of which were shared by at least two donors. To remove PCR and sequencing errors, raw reads were error-corrected and collapsed into unique sequences using a nearest-neighbor algorithm that merged closely related sequences. To assign V, D and J gene segments, CDR3 sequences were aligned to IMGT reference sequences. Each retained sequence needed at least a six-nucleotide match to both a V gene segment and a J gene segment. A rearrangement was called productive if the CDR3 had no stop codons and remained in frame with V and J, and every other rearrangement was called non-productive. Following IMGT convention, CDR3 was defined as the stretch from the second conserved V-encoded cysteine to the conserved J-encoded phenylalanine. The earlier analysis of fewer than 700 of the donors excluded sequences that lacked an unambiguous match to a single V gene segment. An earlier analysis of fewer than 750 of the donors called V segments functional above 56.7% productive rearrangements and segregating when the between-donor standard deviation exceeded 5%. A statistical classification framework was developed to diagnose cytomegalovirus status using the catalog of TCR beta chain sequences. In a later analysis, V and J genes were assigned by comparing TCR nucleotide sequences against IMGT/GENE-DB human TR gene sequences. Using the TCRdist pipeline, a later analysis assigned CDR3 sequences along with most-parsimonious VDJ recombination scenarios. In a later analysis, each TCR beta chain was defined by its CDR3 amino acid sequence together with its V-gene family, and reads without a unique V-gene family were excluded. A later analysis removed several hundred highly shared, low-generation-probability nucleotide sequences to deal with suspected cross-contamination and a sequencing artifact. In a later analysis, a clonal expansion index for each public chain was calculated from normalized within-repertoire ranks of inferred template counts. A later analysis computed generation probabilities with a VDJ recombination model fitted to out-of-frame rearrangements, and checked the results against IGoR. In a later analysis, hypergeometric tests were used to score TCR-TCR, TCR-HLA and TCR-CMV co-occurrence, with a repertoire-size bias correction applied to TCR pairs. To estimate false discovery rates, a later analysis permuted the HLA or CMV assignments 20 times. In a later analysis, co-occurring TCRs were grouped with DBSCAN, and TCRdist sequence similarity was added when clustering was performed within HLA-allele-positive subsets. Co-occurrence clustering excluded repertoires with fewer than 30,000 or more than 120,000 public chains, plus five with anomalous nucleotide sharing. This immuneACCESS table, as held by TCRdb, lists in-frame sequences with V and J called but not all clones. Of the missing ones, under half trace to an unresolved V gene in checked studies; the others have no known cause. V and J calls and clone size are copied from that table; D and trimming were computed from the DNA. The sample data list more than 100,000 clones, and around 69% of these were observed just once. Clones ranked in the top ten supply 8.2% of the sample.

The cohort consisted of 650 to 850 healthy bone marrow donors. At the time of sampling, all cohort members were nominally healthy, though unrecorded immune exposures were likely present. The donor was CMV seropositive and was included in the group of some 290 seropositive cohort members. A peripheral blood sample was provided by each donor, and peripheral blood mononuclear cells were used for TCR beta sequencing. The Qiagen DNeasy Blood Extraction Kit was used to extract genomic DNA from the blood cell samples. In the germline V gene (reference sequence), CDR1 corresponds to MNHNY and CDR2 to SVGAGI. The V end gives up 6 bases and the J end 3 bases, leaving 6 bases in the junction not matched to a gene. Counted from cysteine to phenylalanine, this CDR3 has 14 amino acids. CDR3 DNA only is kept here, 42 bases in frame from base 1.

The sequencing input was PBMCs. This sequence was found in a woman between 35 and 50 years old in good health and CMV-seropositive. The chain is encoded by TRBV6-6 joined to TRBJ1-2, and 8 bases in between align with TRBD1. The CDR3 protein sequence reads: CASSNDRGYYGYTF. DNA sequence: TGTGCCAGCAGCAACGACAGGGGCTACTATGGCTACACCTTC.